The 9 T cell receptor beta chains reported below all come from one sample, sequenced in a study of T cell repertoires in cytomegalovirus infection. From the reads, TCRdb called clonotypes with MiXCR, one entry per CDR3 protein. This table has 200,000 to 300,000 distinct CDR3 sequences, roughly 10% appearing once. Input material: PBMCs. Receptor source: a human donor in good health (CMV status not recorded). Some clones in this sample may be carry-over from other donors' samples.

This clonotype was counted many times. The chain employs TRBV7-9 and TRBJ1-6; 7 bases fit TRBD1. After removal of 5 bases from V and 8 bases from J, the junction contained 9 bases not matched to a gene. The CDR3 loop spans 15 amino acids. Germline values: CDR1 SEHNR, CDR2 FQNEAQ (reference sequence). CDR3 DNA: TGTGCCAGCAGCCCCCGACAGGGAGGGGATTCACCCCTCCACTTT. Its translation: CASSPRQGGDSPLHF.

The chain is built from TRBV29-1 and TRBJ1-3; D remains ambiguous. Germline V gene sequence: CDR1 SQVTM, CDR2 ANQGSEA. Trimming removed 8 bases at V and 3 bases at J, with 20 bases between. The CDR3 has 15 amino acids. The CDR3 coding sequence is TGCAGCACTGGTCTTGGCAGGTCCGTTGGAAACACCATATATTTT. Protein sequence: CSTGLGRSVGNTIYF.

This clonotype was seen ten or more times. CDR3 amino acids: CASSLETGREAFF. The CDR3 nucleotides read TGTGCCAGCAGCTTGGAAACAGGACGGGAAGCTTTCTTT. This chain connects TRBV5-4 to TRBJ1-1; a weak D match, TRBD1 (5 bases). Trimming stripped 0 bases from V and 8 bases from J, with 11 bases between. This CDR3 has 13 amino acids. Germline-derived CDR1 and CDR2 are SGHNT and YYREEE (reference sequence). Supplemented by reference TRBV5-4 and TRBJ1-1, the full variable domain reads ETGVTQSPTHLIKTRGQQVTLRCSSQSGHNTVSWYQQALGQGPQFIFQYYREEENGRGNFPPRFSGLQFPNYSSELNVNALELDDSALYLCASSLETGREAFFGQGTRLTVV.

This clonotype was counted at least ten times. An end of the junction differs from the germline gene, which may be a read error. The chain uses TRBV20-1 and TRBJ2-7; the match to TRBD2 covers 8 bases. This CDR3 has 13 residues. The germline V gene encodes CDR1 DFQATT and CDR2 SNEGSKA (reference sequence). The CDR3 sequence: CSARGRAGAEQYF. CDR3 bases: TGCAGTGCCAGAGGTCGAGCGGGAGCCGAGCAGTACTTC.

This clonotype came up many times. The chain joins TRBV28 to TRBJ1-5; TRBD1 matches 9 bases. Losses at the gene ends were 8 bases for V and 1 base for J; bases not matched to a gene: 3. The CDR3 has 14 residues. Germline loops: CDR1 MDHEN, CDR2 SYDVKM. This CDR3 reads CASGGQGSNQPQHF. DNA for the CDR3: TGTGCCAGCGGAGGACAGGGGAGCAATCAGCCCCAGCATTTT.

The sample holds many counts of this clonotype. This sequence joins TRBV7-8 and TRBJ1-6, with 7 bases matching TRBD1. Trimming at V came to 3 bases and at J to 2 bases, leaving 1 base not matched to a gene. Germline V CDR1 and CDR2: SGHVS, FQNEAQ. This CDR3 region has 15 residues. The CDR3 is CASSLDRPYNSPLHF. The CDR3 nucleotides are TGTGCCAGCAGCTTGGACAGGCCCTATAATTCACCCCTCCACTTT.

This clonotype was detected ten times or more. The chain couples TRBV19 to TRBJ1-1, with 7 bases identical to TRBD1. The V segment lost 5 bases and the J segment 1 base; nucleotides outside the gene matches: 4. The CDR3 runs to 14 residues. The germline V gene has CDR1 LNHDA and CDR2 SQIVND (reference sequence). In DNA form, the CDR3 reads TGTGCCAGTAGTTCACAGGGGACGAACACTGAAGCTTTCTTT. This codes for CASSSQGTNTEAFF.

The chain is built from TRBV5-4 and TRBJ2-1; D may be TRBD1 or TRBD2 (5 bases each). Germline loops: CDR1 SGHNT, CDR2 YYREEE (reference sequence). V shed 4 bases and J shed 7 bases, with 18 bases lying between them. The CDR3 has 15 amino acids. CDR3 protein: CASSLALGERNEQFF. The CDR3 DNA follows: TGTGCCAGCAGCCTCGCGTTGGGGGAGCGGAATGAGCAGTTCTTC.

This clonotype was seen at least ten times. This chain links TRBV7-2 with TRBJ2-2; D possibly corresponds to TRBD2 (5 bases). V was shortened by 5 bases and J by 3 bases, with 13 bases between the two germline ends. The germline CDR1 and CDR2 sequences are SGHTA and FQGNSA. The CDR3 loop spans 15 amino acids. CDR3 residues: CASSREPLDTGELFF. The CDR3 DNA is TGTGCCAGCAGCCGGGAACCTTTAGACACCGGGGAGCTGTTTTTT.